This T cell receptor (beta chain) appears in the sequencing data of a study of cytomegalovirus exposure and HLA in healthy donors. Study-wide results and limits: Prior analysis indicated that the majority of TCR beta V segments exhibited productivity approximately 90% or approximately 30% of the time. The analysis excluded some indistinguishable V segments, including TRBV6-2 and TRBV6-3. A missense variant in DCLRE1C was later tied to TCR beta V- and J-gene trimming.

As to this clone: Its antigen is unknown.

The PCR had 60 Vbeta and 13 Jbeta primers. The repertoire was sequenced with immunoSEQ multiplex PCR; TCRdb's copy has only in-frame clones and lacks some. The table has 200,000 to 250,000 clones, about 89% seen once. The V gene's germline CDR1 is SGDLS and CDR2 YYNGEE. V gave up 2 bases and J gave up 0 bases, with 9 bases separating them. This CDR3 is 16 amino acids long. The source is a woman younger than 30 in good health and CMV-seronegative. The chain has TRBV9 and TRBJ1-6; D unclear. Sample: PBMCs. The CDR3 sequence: CASSVIEDSYNSPLHF. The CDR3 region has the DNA TGTGCCAGCAGCGTCATAGAAGACTCCTATAATTCACCCCTCCACTTT.